Following are 32 T cell receptor beta chains from one sample sequenced in a study of cytomegalovirus exposure and HLA in healthy donors (TCRdb year 2017). Library construction relied on the immunoSEQ multiplex PCR assay. The multiplex PCR relied on a mix of 60 forward primers for TCR Vbeta segments and 13 reverse primers for TCR Jbeta segments. TCRdb stores this immuneACCESS table with in-frame sequences only. Part of the clones is absent; in the studies checked, under half of the shortfall reflects unresolved V genes, and no reason is known for the rest. For this sample the table gives 100,000 to 150,000 clones, of which under 75% were detected only once. Less than 3% of the sample is taken by the ten largest. The sample comprised PBMCs. The receptors originated from a woman aged 40 to 50 in good health and CMV-seronegative.

The chain couples TRBV28 to TRBJ1-1; D might be TRBD1 (5 bases). Looked up from germline, CDR1 is MDHEN and CDR2 is SYDVKM. CDR3 length: 16 amino acids. V was trimmed by 6 bases and J by 1 base, leaving 18 bases between them. CDR3 sequence (DNA): TGTGCCAGCAGAGCCCCCCCAGGGATCGCGAACACTGAAGCTTTCTTT. Translating gives CASRAPPGIANTEAFF.

The genes are TRBV5-1 and TRBJ2-2; D might be TRBD2 (5 bases). Germline V gene data show CDR1 as SGHRS and CDR2 as YFSETQ. V dropped 8 bases and J dropped 4 bases, with 18 bases sitting between them. The CDR3 totals 15 residues. The DNA of the CDR3 is TGCGCCAGTGGAGAGGGATCGGCCAGCACCGGGGAGCTGTTTTTT. Amino acid sequence: CASGEGSASTGELFF. The full variable domain, with the rest looked up from reference TRBV5-1 and TRBJ2-2, is KAGVTQTPRYLIKTRGQQVTLSCSPISGHRSVSWYQQTPGQGLQFLFEYFSETQRNKGNFPGRFSGRQFSNSRSEMNVSTLELGDSALYLCASGEGSASTGELFFGEGSRLTVL.

The rearrangement joins TRBV5-1 to TRBJ2-3, with 7 bases fitting TRBD2. The CDR3 has 15 residues. Looked up from germline, CDR1 is SGHRS and CDR2 is YFSETQ. Trimming removed 2 bases from V and 0 bases from J; junction bases left unmatched: 3. CDR3 sequence reads: CASSFVGGSTDTQYF. For the CDR3, the DNA is TGCGCCAGCAGCTTCGTCGGGGGGAGCACAGATACGCAGTATTTT.

CDR3 protein: CASRTGKRNTIYF. CDR3 bases: TGTGCCAGTAGGACAGGGAAAAGGAACACCATATATTTT. This rearrangement joins TRBV19 to TRBJ1-3, with 7 bases fitting TRBD1. The V segment lost 6 bases and the J segment 7 bases; nucleotides outside the gene matches: 6. This CDR3 region has 13 residues. Germline V gene sequence: CDR1 LNHDA, CDR2 SQIVND (reference sequence).

This clone was observed a handful of times. The CDR3 nucleotides read TGTGCCAGCTCACCACCGGTGATAGACAGGGGTAGGGATACGCAGTATTTT. Translated, it gives CASSPPVIDRGRDTQYF. The chain carries TRBV18 and TRBJ2-3, with 8 nucleotides matching TRBD1. The CDR3 is 17 amino acids. Trimming removed 0 bases from V and 6 bases from J; junction bases left unmatched: 11. From germline, CDR1 is KGHSH and CDR2 LQKENI.

This sequence joins TRBV6-5 and TRBJ1-5; the D gene is possibly TRBD1 (6 bases). V lost 6 bases to trimming and J lost 1 base, with 13 bases between them. Looked up from germline, CDR1 is MNHEY and CDR2 is SVGAGI. This CDR3 comprises 15 residues. CDR3 in amino acids: CASSLSGQSNQPQHF. CDR3 DNA: TGTGCCAGCAGCCTATCCGGACAGAGCAATCAGCCCCAGCATTTT.

This chain uses TRBV7-9 with TRBJ1-5, with D possibly TRBD1 on 6 matching bases. The V end lost 3 bases, the J end lost 3 bases, and 9 bases lay between the germline ends. There are 14 residues in the CDR3. Germline CDR1 SEHNR, CDR2 FQNEAQ (reference sequence). CDR3 region: CASSFTGNNQPQHF. CDR3 nucleotide sequence: TGTGCCAGCAGCTTCACAGGGAACAATCAGCCCCAGCATTTT.

This clone occurred a few times. The chain combines TRBV10-2 with TRBJ2-7; D remains ambiguous. The CDR3 covers 12 residues. The V end was cut by 6 bases, the J end by 6 bases, with 12 bases between. Germline CDR1 and CDR2: WSHSY and SAAADI. CDR3 DNA sequence: TGCGCCAGCAGGGGTCGCGGCCGCGAGCAGTACTTC. Its protein is CASRGRGREQYF.

The chain combines TRBV5-1 with TRBJ1-3, with 7 nucleotides matching TRBD1. This CDR3 is 15 amino acids long. The trim removed 1 base at V and 3 bases at J, leaving 4 bases unmatched. Germline-derived CDR1 and CDR2 are SGHRS and YFSETQ. The CDR3 DNA sequence: TGCGCCAGCAGCTTGTCAGGGGGTGATGGAAACACCATATATTTT. It codes for CASSLSGGDGNTIYF. Supplemented by reference TRBV5-1 and TRBJ1-3, the full variable domain reads KAGVTQTPRYLIKTRGQQVTLSCSPISGHRSVSWYQQTPGQGLQFLFEYFSETQRNKGNFPGRFSGRQFSNSRSEMNVSTLELGDSALYLCASSLSGGDGNTIYFGEGSWLTVV.

The gene calls are TRBV4-2 and TRBJ2-3; weak D call: TRBD2 (7 bases). Germline V lookup: CDR1 LGHNA, CDR2 YNFKEQ. The CDR3 is made up of 19 amino acids. Trimming removed 0 bases at V and 4 bases at J, with 23 bases between. For the CDR3, the DNA is TGTGCCAGCAGCCAAGATTCAAGCTTGCGGGGGCCCCGCTCAGATACGCAGTATTTT. Its protein is CASSQDSSLRGPRSDTQYF.

The chain is built from TRBV10-3 and TRBJ1-3, with D perhaps matching TRBD1 (5 bases). The ends were cut back, 7 bases at V and 3 bases at J, with 10 bases in the middle. Germline CDR1 reads ENHRY; CDR2 reads SYGVKD. This CDR3 spans 13 amino acids. CDR3 region: CAIKGDFGNTIYF. The DNA of the CDR3 is TGTGCCATCAAAGGGGACTTTGGAAACACCATATATTTT.

The rearrangement uses TRBV2 and TRBJ1-4, with 7 bases aligning to TRBD1. CDR1 is SNHLY, CDR2 FYNNEI, per germline. The CDR3 runs to 14 residues. V lost 5 bases, J lost 2 bases, and 2 bases stayed unmatched. The CDR3 here is CASSHRGTNEKLFF. CDR3 in DNA: TGTGCCAGCAGTCACAGGGGTACTAATGAAAAACTGTTTTTT.

This clone was counted only a few times. The V gene is TRBV6-1, the J gene TRBJ1-2, with D perhaps matching TRBD1 (6 bases). The CDR3 has 13 amino acids. With 6 bases removed from V and 3 bases from J, the gap between germline ends came to 11 bases. Per the germline V gene, CDR1 is MNHNS and CDR2 is SASEGT. CDR3 sequence (DNA): TGTGCCAGCAGGGGGGGGGCGGACTATGGCTACACCTTC. As protein: CASRGGADYGYTF.

This clone came up a few times. The genes are TRBV6-1 and TRBJ1-5; unclear D gene. The CDR3 contains 14 residues. Germline lookup yields CDR1 MNHNS and CDR2 SASEGT. Trimming took 5 bases from V and 4 from J, leaving 12 bases between them. CDR3 in DNA: TGTGCCAGCAGTCACAACCGCCGTAATCAGCCCCAGCATTTT. It codes for CASSHNRRNQPQHF.

This clone was counted once. V is TRBV9 and J is TRBJ1-2, with 9 bases fitting TRBD1. Trimming cost V 2 bases and J 7 bases; bases outside gene matches: 12. The CDR3 extends over 16 amino acids. Germline V gene data show CDR1 as SGDLS and CDR2 as YYNGEE. The CDR3 protein is CASSVGRDRVLSGYTF. In DNA, the CDR3 is TGTGCCAGCAGCGTGGGACGGGACAGGGTTCTGTCTGGCTACACCTTC.

This chain joins TRBV30 and TRBJ2-1; TRBD2 aligns across 10 bases. The J segment lost 1 base and the V segment lost 5 bases, leaving 2 bases of the junction unmatched. The germline V gene encodes CDR1 GTSNPN and CDR2 SVGIG (reference sequence). The CDR3 covers 14 residues. CDR3 in DNA: TGTGCCTGGGTTAGCGGGGGGTCCTACAATGAGCAGTTCTTC. Amino acid sequence: CAWVSGGSYNEQFF. Full variable domain (rest looked up from reference TRBV30 and TRBJ2-1): SQTIHQWPATLVQPVGSPLSLECTVEGTSNPNLYWYRQAAGRGLQLLFYSVGIGQISSEVPQNLSASRPQDRQFILSSKKLLLSDSGFYLCAWVSGGSYNEQFFGPGTRLTVL.

There are a few counts of this clone. The rearrangement uses TRBV7-2 and TRBJ2-3; D perhaps matches TRBD1 (5 bases). V was clipped by 6 bases and J by 4 bases, with 11 bases between them. This CDR3 region has 13 residues. Germline V gene data show CDR1 as SGHTA and CDR2 as FQGNSA. CDR3 in amino acids: CASRYTGADTQYF. CDR3 bases: TGTGCCAGCAGATATACAGGCGCAGATACGCAGTATTTT.

The chain couples TRBV10-3 to TRBJ1-2, with 9 nucleotides matching TRBD1. Losses at the gene ends were 6 bases for V and 5 bases for J; bases not matched to a gene: 7. The CDR3 covers 14 residues. Germline CDR1 is ENHRY and CDR2 is SYGVKD. The CDR3 loop is CAISKGQGSYGYTF. CDR3 DNA sequence: TGTGCCATCAGCAAAGGACAGGGGTCGTATGGCTACACCTTC.

Only a few counts were recorded for this clone. The chain couples TRBV7-9 to TRBJ2-1; TRBD1 is a possible D gene (6 bases). The germline CDR1 and CDR2 sequences are SEHNR and FQNEAQ (reference sequence). With 4 bases removed from V and 0 bases from J, the gap between germline ends came to 13 bases. This CDR3 is built from 16 residues. The CDR3 DNA reads TGTGCCAGCAGCTCGGACAGCTCGAGCTCCTACAATGAGCAGTTCTTC. This encodes CASSSDSSSSYNEQFF.

This rearrangement joins TRBV30 to TRBJ1-4; maybe TRBD1 (6 bases). This CDR3 spans 14 amino acids. Trimming removed 2 bases from V and 7 bases from J, with 14 bases in between. Germline-derived CDR1 and CDR2 are GTSNPN and SVGIG (reference sequence). The CDR3 loop reads CAWSPDSRGEKLFF. Here the CDR3 DNA reads TGTGCCTGGAGTCCGGACAGCCGTGGTGAAAAACTGTTTTTT.

The chain uses TRBV15 and TRBJ1-1, with D perhaps TRBD1 (6 bases). Germline V lookup: CDR1 LNHNV, CDR2 YYDKDF (reference sequence). Trimming cost V 8 bases and J 3 bases, with 10 bases left between them. The CDR3 sequence is 12 residues long. DNA for the CDR3: TGTGCCACCGGTCGGACAGACACTGAAGCTTTCTTT. Amino acid sequence: CATGRTDTEAFF.

In its sample, this clone was seen once. Here the CDR3 DNA reads TGTGCCAGCAGCGTAAGTGAGGACAGGGTGGGGAATACGCAGTATTTT. Translation gives CASSVSEDRVGNTQYF. The chain is built from TRBV9 and TRBJ2-3; 8 bases match TRBD1. The germline V gene has CDR1 SGDLS and CDR2 YYNGEE. The junction had 11 bases not matched to a gene; V was cut back by 1 base and J by 7 bases. The CDR3 extends over 16 amino acids.

This chain joins TRBV27 and TRBJ1-4, with 10 nucleotides matching TRBD1. J was trimmed by 7 bases and V by 8 bases; bases with no gene match: 7. From germline, CDR1 is MNHEY and CDR2 SMNVEV (reference sequence). This CDR3 comprises 14 residues. CDR3 sequence reads: CASAGQGGSEKLFF. CDR3 bases: TGTGCCAGCGCTGGACAGGGGGGGAGTGAAAAACTGTTTTTT.

The chain joins TRBV18 to TRBJ1-5; D is uncertain. Germline-derived CDR1 and CDR2 are KGHSH and LQKENI. V lost 2 bases, J lost 0 bases, and 5 bases lay in between. This CDR3 contains 14 residues. The CDR3, as DNA: TGTGCCAGCTCACCAGAGCATAGCAATCAGCCCCAGCATTTT. Protein product: CASSPEHSNQPQHF.

This clone occurred a few times. The J gene is TRBJ1-4, the V gene TRBV7-8; 8 bases are shared with TRBD1. The V gene end was trimmed by 5 bases and the J gene end by 4 bases; junction bases not matched to a gene: 6. CDR3 length equals 15 residues. CDR1 is SGHVS, CDR2 FQNEAQ, per germline. CDR3 amino acids: CASSRRQGINEKLFF. The CDR3 region has the DNA TGTGCCAGCAGCCGTCGACAGGGGATTAATGAAAAACTGTTTTTT.

A remark on this clone: The identical CDR3 is also encoded by other nucleotide sequences in the sample. V is TRBV6-5 and J is TRBJ1-2, with D possibly matching TRBD1 (5 bases). CDR3 length equals 13 residues. Germline lookup yields CDR1 MNHEY and CDR2 SVGAGI. V was cut by 6 bases and J by 2 bases, with 10 bases left in between. CDR3 bases: TGTGCCAGCAGCCAGGGAGGGAACTATGGCTACACCTTC. Protein product: CASSQGGNYGYTF.

This clone came up a few times. The chain has TRBV7-2 and TRBJ2-7; 9 nucleotides match TRBD2. Trimming took 5 bases from V and 7 from J; bases not matched to a gene: 12. CDR3 size: 15 residues. Germline V CDR1 and CDR2: SGHTA, FQGNSA. CDR3 DNA: TGTGCCAGCAGCGTCCAGCGGGGGGCCCCAAGGGAGCAGTACTTC. Translating it yields CASSVQRGAPREQYF.

This clone was observed once. The rearrangement uses TRBV7-9 and TRBJ1-4; D may be TRBD1 (5 bases). Germline assignment: CDR1 SEHNR and CDR2 FQNEAQ (reference sequence). The V and J ends lost 2 bases and 8 bases respectively, with 18 bases between them. This CDR3 region has 16 residues. This chain's CDR3 is CASSLIETSKGEKLFF. The DNA for the CDR3 is TGTGCCAGCAGCTTAATAGAGACGAGCAAGGGGGAAAAACTGTTTTTT.

V gene TRBV28 combines with J gene TRBJ1-2; no reliable D call. The CDR3 has 14 amino acids. Germline CDR1 is MDHEN and CDR2 is SYDVKM. Deletions cut 7 bases from V and 1 base from J, with 13 bases between. CDR3 sequence (DNA): TGTGCCAGCACATCGGGGTCCCTTAACTATGGCTACACCTTC. Amino acids: CASTSGSLNYGYTF.

This chain connects TRBV4-1 to TRBJ1-3; D ambiguous. The V and J ends lost 0 bases and 0 bases respectively, with 9 bases between them. CDR1 is MGHRA and CDR2 is YSYEKL in the germline V gene. This CDR3 comprises 16 residues. This CDR3 reads CASSQELRDSGNTIYF. The CDR3 DNA sequence: TGCGCCAGCAGCCAAGAACTGAGGGACTCTGGAAACACCATATATTTT.

J is TRBJ2-5 and V is TRBV15; 9 nucleotides agree with TRBD1. V lost 1 base, J lost 11 bases, and 11 bases stayed unmatched. Germline V gives CDR1 LNHNV, CDR2 YYDKDF (reference sequence). This CDR3 is 15 amino acids long. CDR3 sequence reads: CATSRGDREISQQYF. Written as DNA, the CDR3 is TGTGCCACCAGCAGAGGGGACAGGGAGATTTCGCAGCAGTACTTC. Looking up the rest from reference TRBV15 and TRBJ2-5 gives the full variable domain: DAMVIQNPRYQVTQFGKPVTLSCSQTLNHNVMYWYQQKSSQAPKLLFHYYDKDFNNEADTPDNFQSRRPNTSFCFLDIRSPGLGDTAMYLCATSRGDREISQQYFGPGTRLLVL.

This chain joins TRBV21-1 and TRBJ1-1; TRBD1, the table's D call, lacks a check against the DNA. TRBV21-1 is termed a pseudogene. The CDR3 runs 15 residues. CDR3 sequence: CASSKGEDNPGEAFF. In DNA form, the CDR3 reads TGTGCCAGCAGCAAAGGTGAGGACAATCCGGGTGAAGCTTTCTTT.